The 22 T cell receptor beta chains below were found in one sample sequenced in a study of T-cell reconstitution after alpha-beta-depleted transplantation in children. A TCRbeta library incorporating unique molecular identifiers was prepared. Each CDR3 protein gets one entry after TCRdb re-called the PCR reads with MiXCR. The sample yields some 200,000 distinct CDR3 sequences, over 9.5% seen once. The sequencing used PBMCs from the stem cell graft donor, collected from the stem cell graft. The receptor set was obtained from a human donor who donated a stem cell graft to a child with SCID.

The sample holds many counts of this clonotype. This chain uses TRBV9 with TRBJ2-2; 8 bases match TRBD1. CDR3 size: 16 residues. Germline V gene data show CDR1 as SGDLS and CDR2 as YYNGEE. J lost 3 bases, V lost 4 bases, and 8 bases had no gene match. CDR3 protein: CASSPQGTGYTGELFF. CDR3 coding DNA: TGTGCCAGCAGCCCTCAGGGGACAGGCTACACCGGGGAGCTGTTTTTT.

This clonotype has a count of ten or more. The V gene is TRBV5-1, the J gene TRBJ2-7; tentative D call: TRBD2 (6 bases). V lost 1 base and J lost 6, with 11 bases in between. CDR1 and CDR2 (germline): SGHRS, YFSETQ. The CDR3 spans 13 residues. CDR3 region: CASSLQTEGEQYF. The CDR3 DNA is TGCGCCAGCAGCTTGCAGACGGAGGGCGAGCAGTACTTC.

This clonotype has at least ten counts. This sequence joins TRBV6-5 and TRBJ2-1; TRBD1 might be the D (7 bases). This CDR3 has 17 amino acids. The V end was cut by 1 base, the J end by 8 bases, with 21 bases between. CDR1 and CDR2 (germline): MNHEY, SVGAGI. The CDR3 DNA is TGTGCCAGCAGTTACTGGGCAGGGGGGTCAAAGAGGGATGAGCAGTTCTTC. This translates into CASSYWAGGSKRDEQFF.

In this sample, this clonotype turned up many times. The V and J genes are TRBV27 and TRBJ1-5; no clear D gene. This CDR3 spans 14 amino acids. V lost 6 bases and J 3 bases, leaving 12 bases between the germline ends. Germline V gene lookup returns CDR1 MNHEY and CDR2 SMNVEV (reference sequence). CDR3 loop: CASRGSAANQPQHF. For the CDR3, the DNA is TGTGCCAGCAGGGGGTCGGCAGCCAATCAGCCCCAGCATTTT.

In its sample, this clonotype was seen many times. The chain has TRBV12-3 or TRBV12-4 and TRBJ2-4; unclear D gene. This CDR3 spans 15 amino acids. V dropped 7 bases and J dropped 0 bases, with 13 bases sitting between them. The CDR3 region has the DNA TGTGCCAGCACCCACACCCGGCTAGCCAAAAACATTCAGTACTTC. It yields the protein CASTHTRLAKNIQYF.

This clonotype occurred many times. The chain combines TRBV7-8 with TRBJ2-3; D perhaps matches TRBD1 (5 bases). Germline V CDR1 and CDR2: SGHVS, FQNEAQ. CDR3 size: 15 residues. The V end lost 0 bases, the J end lost 2 bases, and 9 bases lay between the germline ends. The CDR3 reads CASSLAGRDTDTQYF. In nucleotides, the CDR3 is TGTGCCAGCAGCTTAGCGGGCAGGGACACAGATACGCAGTATTTT.

This clonotype was observed many times. The rearrangement links TRBV10-3 to TRBJ1-2; D may be TRBD1 (5 bases). The CDR3 totals 13 residues. CDR1 is ENHRY and CDR2 is SYGVKD in the germline V gene. V was shortened by 2 bases and J by 8 bases, with 12 bases between the two germline ends. The CDR3 nucleotides read TGTGCCATCAGTGAGAGGCAGGGTTACGGCTACACCTTC. Translation: CAISERQGYGYTF.

This clonotype was seen more than once but under ten times. The chain carries TRBV7-9 and TRBJ2-1, with a weak D call TRBD1 (6 bases). The V gene's germline CDR1 is SEHNR and CDR2 FQNEAQ (reference sequence). V lost 3 bases and J lost 9, with 18 bases in between. This CDR3 has 15 amino acids. CDR3 DNA sequence: TGTGCCAGCAGCTTGACAGGCCGGGTAGGAGGTGAGCAGTTCTTC. This gives the protein CASSLTGRVGGEQFF.

This clonotype appeared many times. The chain has TRBV7-9 and TRBJ1-1; 8 nucleotides agree with TRBD1. Trimming cost V 3 bases and J 5 bases; bases outside gene matches: 8. This CDR3 is built from 15 residues. Germline V CDR1 and CDR2: SEHNR, FQNEAQ (reference sequence). Here the CDR3 reads CASSLLGQGMTEAFF. As DNA, the CDR3 is TGTGCCAGCAGCTTGTTAGGACAGGGAATGACTGAAGCTTTCTTT. Together with reference TRBV7-9 and TRBJ1-1, the CDR3 gives the full variable domain: DTGVSQNPRHKITKRGQNVTFRCDPISEHNRLYWYRQTLGQGPEFLTYFQNEAQLEKSRLLSDRFSAERPKGSFSTLEIQRTEQGDSAMYLCASSLLGQGMTEAFFGQGTRLTVV.

This clonotype was seen repeatedly, ten times or more. The chain is built from TRBV15 and TRBJ1-5, with D maybe TRBD1 (5 bases). The V gene's germline CDR1 is LNHNV and CDR2 YYDKDF (reference sequence). There are 14 residues in the CDR3. V lost 0 bases, J lost 7 bases, and 10 bases lay in between. The CDR3 protein is CATSRDQGPQPQHF. CDR3 bases: TGTGCCACCAGCAGAGATCAGGGTCCCCAGCCCCAGCATTTT.

There are many counts of this clonotype. This chain joins TRBV12-3 or TRBV12-4 and TRBJ2-7; D is possibly TRBD2 (6 bases). This CDR3 has 14 amino acids. Between the trimmed V and J ends, which lost 7 bases and 2 bases, there was a span of 15 bases. The CDR3 sequence is CASTLGGATYEQYF. The DNA for the CDR3 is TGTGCCAGCACCCTTGGAGGGGCTACCTACGAGCAGTACTTC.

Ten or more counts support this clonotype. This chain links TRBV20-1 with TRBJ2-3; 9 positions match TRBD2. The ends lost 0 bases at V and 4 bases at J; junction bases unmatched: 8. The CDR3 totals 16 residues. Germline values: CDR1 DFQATT, CDR2 SNEGSKA (reference sequence). CDR3 DNA sequence: TGCAGTGCTAGAGATTGGGTAGCGGGGGCCCCAGATACGCAGTATTTT. Protein product: CSARDWVAGAPDTQYF.

Many counts were recorded for this clonotype. The chain couples TRBV5-6 to TRBJ2-2; 7 bases match TRBD1. The length of the CDR3 is 16 residues. J was trimmed by 9 bases and V by 0 bases; bases with no gene match: 11. Germline lookup yields CDR1 SGHDT and CDR2 YYEEEE. CDR3 DNA: TGTGCCAGCAGCTTGGAGAAGGGGGCGAGGGGCAGGGAGCTGTTTTTT. Translating it yields CASSLEKGARGRELFF.

This chain links TRBV24-1 with TRBJ1-2; D remains unclear. Looked up from germline, CDR1 is KGHDR and CDR2 is SFDVKD. V was pared by 3 bases and J by 8 bases, with 15 bases between. The CDR3 loop spans 14 amino acids. CDR3 in amino acids: CATSDRTGWGGYTF. In DNA form, the CDR3 reads TGTGCCACCAGTGATCGCACCGGGTGGGGAGGCTACACCTTC.

This clonotype was detected many times. The CDR3 sequence: CASSSQGHDTGELFF. CDR3 nucleotides: TGCGCCAGCAGCTCACAGGGGCACGACACCGGGGAGCTGTTTTTT. V and J are TRBV5-1 and TRBJ2-2, with 7 bases identical to TRBD1. The length of the CDR3 is 15 residues. After removal of 3 bases from V and 3 bases from J, the junction contained 5 bases not matched to a gene. CDR1 and CDR2 (germline): SGHRS, YFSETQ.

The table lists this clonotype with many counts. The rearrangement joins TRBV20-1 to TRBJ1-1, with 8 bases matching TRBD1. The junction had 12 bases not matched to a gene; V was cut back by 0 bases and J by 6 bases. The CDR3 is 16 amino acids. Germline V lookup: CDR1 DFQATT, CDR2 SNEGSKA (reference sequence). This CDR3 is CSARDISGQGIAEAFF. Written as DNA, the CDR3 is TGCAGTGCTAGAGATATTTCAGGACAGGGTATCGCTGAAGCTTTCTTT.

This clonotype showed up many times. The chain uses TRBV29-1 and TRBJ1-2; possibly TRBD1 for D (6 bases). Looked up from germline, CDR1 is SQVTM and CDR2 is ANQGSEA. CDR3 length equals 14 residues. The V end was cut by 0 bases, the J end by 4 bases, with 12 bases between. CDR3 sequence reads: CSVEDNAGAYGYTF. The CDR3 DNA sequence: TGCAGCGTTGAAGATAACGCAGGGGCCTATGGCTACACCTTC.

This clonotype showed up just a few times. The V call is TRBV12-1, the J call TRBJ2-2; TRBD2 is the table's D call and was not checked against the DNA. TRBV12-1 is described as a pseudogene. The CDR3 totals 17 residues. The CDR3 bases are TGTGCCAGCAGCCTGCCACTAGCGGGGGCCTTCACCGGGGAGCTGTTTTTT. Amino acid sequence: CASSLPLAGAFTGELFF.

This clonotype was counted at least ten times. This chain connects TRBV10-2 to TRBJ1-4; possibly TRBD1 for D (5 bases). Germline V gene data show CDR1 as WSHSY and CDR2 as SAAADI. Trimming removed 6 bases at V and 3 bases at J, with 11 bases between. This CDR3 contains 14 residues. CDR3 coding DNA: TGCGCCAGCAGCCTCCGGGGCTCTAATGAAAAACTGTTTTTT. It encodes CASSLRGSNEKLFF.

This clonotype was recorded at least ten times. The chain recombines TRBV20-1 with TRBJ1-2; D ambiguous. The V gene lost 3 bases and the J gene lost 2 bases, with 7 bases spanning the gap. Germline CDR1 DFQATT, CDR2 SNEGSKA (reference sequence). The CDR3 runs 12 residues. The CDR3 reads CSASDNNYGYTF. CDR3 DNA sequence: TGCAGTGCTAGTGACAACAACTATGGCTACACCTTC.

This clonotype was seen many times. The V call is TRBV10-1, the J call TRBJ2-1; tentative D call: TRBD2 (6 bases). Germline loops: CDR1 WNHNN, CDR2 SYGVQD (reference sequence). The V end was cut by 3 bases, the J end by 5 bases, with 11 bases between. The CDR3 extends over 14 amino acids. CDR3 bases: TGCGCCAGCAGTGAAGTCGGGGGTGACAATGAGCAGTTCTTC. Amino acid sequence: CASSEVGGDNEQFF.

The sample holds many counts of this clonotype. The rearrangement links TRBV12-3 or TRBV12-4 to TRBJ2-1; tentative D call: TRBD2 (5 bases). The CDR3 is made up of 15 amino acids. The V and J ends lost 5 bases and 8 bases respectively, with 19 bases between them. The CDR3 sequence is CASSPQTTRPYEQFF. CDR3 coding DNA: TGTGCCAGCAGTCCCCAAACCACTAGACCTTATGAGCAGTTCTTC.